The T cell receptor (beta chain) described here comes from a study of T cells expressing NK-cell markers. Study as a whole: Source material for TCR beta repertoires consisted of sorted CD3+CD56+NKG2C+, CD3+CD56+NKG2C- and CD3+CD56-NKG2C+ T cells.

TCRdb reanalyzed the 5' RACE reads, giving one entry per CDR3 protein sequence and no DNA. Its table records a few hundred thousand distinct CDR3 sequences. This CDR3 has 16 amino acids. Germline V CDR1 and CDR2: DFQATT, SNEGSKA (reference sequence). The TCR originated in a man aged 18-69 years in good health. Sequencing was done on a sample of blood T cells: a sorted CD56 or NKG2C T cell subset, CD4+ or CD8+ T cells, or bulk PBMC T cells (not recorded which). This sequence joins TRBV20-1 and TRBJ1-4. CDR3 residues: CSALPLRGPFNEKLFF.